The entry that follows covers one TCR beta chain sequence. This entry is derived from a study of blood T cell repertoires in COVID-19. In the source study's methods: Amplification with reference gene primers provided the estimates of nucleated cell counts. This table comes from immunoSEQ multiplex PCR, and its TCRdb copy is limited to in-frame clones, with some not included. V, J and clone size derive from that table, while D and trimming were established from the DNA sequence. The repertoire holds about 130,000 clones, with less than 90% as singletons. There are 16 residues in the CDR3. V lost 4 bases to trimming and J lost 1 base; unmatched junction nucleotides: 10. Germline V gives CDR1 SGHNT, CDR2 YYREEE (reference sequence).

The TCR comes from a woman older than 75 with acute or convalescent COVID-19. The chain is built from TRBV5-4 and TRBJ2-7; TRBD1 matches at 8 bases. Source material: peripheral blood. The CDR3 sequence is CASSARTGFRSYEQYF. The CDR3, as DNA: TGTGCCAGCAGCGCCAGGACAGGGTTTAGGTCCTACGAGCAGTACTTC.